Listed below are T cell receptor beta chains from one sample, sequenced in a study of post-analysis software for immune sequencing data. Using its own MiXCR run on the PCR reads, TCRdb lists one record per CDR3 protein. The sample records 650,000 to 850,000 distinct CDR3 sequences, 40% to 55% being singletons. The source material was blood. The receptors here all came from a girl aged 10-17 years with multiple sclerosis. The CDR3 runs from the conserved cysteine through the conserved F or W. Fields, in order: clone size, J gene, V gene, D gene, CDR3 protein, CDR3 DNA. A D gene is named only where the DNA matches it firmly. Rows may omit the clone size; those that give it use once, few, many or a size class.

>once|TRBJ2-7|TRBV7-9|NA
CASQPRDTRTSEQYF
TGTGCCAGCCAGCCCCGGGACACCCGTACAAGCGAGCAGTACTTC
>NA|TRBJ2-3|TRBV7-2|TRBD2
CASSLLAGGPGNTQYF
TGTGCTAGCAGCTTGCTAGCGGGAGGGCCGGGTAATACGCAGTATTTT
>NA|TRBJ1-2|TRBV20-1|TRBD1
CSARQQGAPYGYTF
TGCAGTGCTAGGCAGCAGGGGGCGCCTTATGGCTACACCTTC
>NA|TRBJ2-6|TRBV6-6|NA
CAGSRGSGANVLTF
TGTGCCGGTTCCCGGGGATCTGGGGCCAACGTCCTGACTTTC
>once|TRBJ1-1|TRBV7-9|TRBD1
CASSSGTGMNTEAFF
TGTGCCAGCAGCTCCGGGACAGGGATGAACACTGAAGCTTTCTTT
>NA|TRBJ2-5|TRBV20-1|NA
CSARGGARPLLLEETQYF
TGCAGTGCTAGAGGGGGGGCTAGGCCGCTTCTTTTAGAAGAGACCCAGTACTTC
>NA|TRBJ2-5|TRBV29-1|NA
CSVSGRRNQETQYF
TGCAGCGTTTCCGGCAGGCGGAACCAAGAGACCCAGTACTTC
>once|TRBJ2-2|TRBV6-2/TRBV6-3|NA
CASSWTGRTGELFF
TGTGCCAGCAGTTGGACGGGGCGGACCGGGGAGCTGTTTTTT
>few|TRBJ2-1|TRBV12-3/TRBV12-4|TRBD2
CASTVGRGPSYNEQFF
TGTGCCAGCACCGTCGGGAGGGGACCCTCCTACAATGAGCAGTTCTTC
>NA|TRBJ1-2|TRBV29-1|NA
CSVPERQGLNYGYTF
TGCAGCGTCCCTGAAAGGCAGGGACTTAACTATGGCTACACCTTC
>NA|TRBJ2-5|TRBV6-2/TRBV6-3|NA
CASSYSIFGLAKTQYF
TGTGCCAGCAGTTACTCGATCTTTGGGCTAGCAAAGACCCAGTACTTC
>once|TRBJ2-3|TRBV20-1|NA
CSAQGTDTQYF
TGCAGTGCGCAGGGGACAGATACGCAGTATTTT
>NA|TRBJ2-7|TRBV5-1|NA
CASSLAPGWTDSYEQYF
TGCGCCAGCAGCTTGGCCCCCGGGTGGACAGACTCCTACGAGCAGTACTTC
>few|TRBJ2-5|TRBV18|NA
CASSPRQAPGQETQYF
TGTGCCAGCTCACCTCGACAAGCACCCGGGCAAGAGACCCAGTACTTC
>NA|TRBJ1-1|TRBV27|NA
CASSLVPVRRPGPEAFF
TGTGCCAGCAGTTTAGTTCCTGTCCGAAGGCCGGGGCCTGAAGCTTTCTTT
>few|TRBJ2-7|TRBV10-1|NA
CASSESGVGEQYF
TGCGCCAGCAGTGAGTCGGGAGTGGGAGAGCAGTACTTC
>NA|TRBJ2-1|TRBV25-1|NA
CASIGPAGYMNEQFF
TGTGCCAGCATCGGGCCCGCCGGATATATGAATGAGCAGTTCTTC
>NA|TRBJ1-5|TRBV20-1|NA
CRARSRGQAQHF
TGCAGGGCTAGAAGTCGTGGCCAGGCCCAGCATTTT